This TCR beta chain was identified in a study of identical twins. Of note for this clonotype: The antigen is unknown.

Whole-study results and caveats: Models, which agreed with sharing between unrelated individuals, nonetheless underestimated the out-of-frame TCR alpha sharing seen in monozygotic twins.

TCRdb ran MiXCR on the 5' RACE reads and lists one entry per CDR3 protein. The profile shows about 690,000 distinct CDR3 sequences, roughly 6% of them singletons. In germline, CDR1 is LGHDT, CDR2 YNNKEL (reference sequence). The CDR3 extends over 15 amino acids. V shed 1 base and J 6 bases; nucleotides not matched to a gene: 6. The sample taken for sequencing was naive T cells sorted from blood. The V gene is TRBV3-1, the J gene TRBJ2-7, with 10 bases matching TRBD2. This receptor was obtained from a man between 18 and 35 years old in good health. The CDR3, as DNA: TGTGCCAGCAGCCAAGCTTCTAGCGGGAGATTCGAGCAGTACTTC. Translation: CASSQASSGRFEQYF.